These 13 T cell receptor beta chains share one sample of origin, sequenced in a study of T cells after yellow fever vaccination. A single record per CDR3 protein comes from TCRdb applying MiXCR to the 5' RACE reads. The table shows about 400,000 distinct CDR3 sequences, with 11% occurring only once. The material was PBMCs, obtained on the day of the first yellow fever vaccination. These receptors originate from a man younger than 30 who received the YFV17D yellow fever vaccine.

This clonotype was detected a few times. This chain uses TRBV6-4 with TRBJ2-7; D remains unclear. V dropped 5 bases and J dropped 5 bases, with 13 bases sitting between them. CDR3 size: 13 residues. CDR1 is MRHNA, CDR2 SNTAGT, per germline. The CDR3 region has the DNA TGTGCCAGCAGTTTGGGGATCTTCCACGAGCAGTACGTC. It codes for CASSLGIFHEQYV.

The J gene is TRBJ2-3, the V gene TRBV5-1; 12 positions agree with TRBD2. Germline lookup yields CDR1 SGHRS and CDR2 YFSETQ. The CDR3 loop spans 17 amino acids. The trim removed 4 bases at V and 1 base at J, leaving 7 bases unmatched. CDR3 amino acids: CASSEPRLAGGTDTQYF. CDR3 coding DNA: TGCGCCAGCAGCGAACCTAGACTAGCGGGGGGCACAGATACGCAGTATTTT.

This CDR3 is CASSQEGDRGYEQYF. CDR3 in DNA: TGTGCCAGCAGCCAAGAAGGGGACAGGGGCTACGAGCAGTACTTC. V usage is TRBV3-1 and J usage is TRBJ2-7; 10 bases match TRBD1. V gave up 0 bases and J gave up 3 bases; unmatched junction bases: 2. The CDR3 extends over 15 amino acids. The germline V gene encodes CDR1 LGHDT and CDR2 YNNKEL (reference sequence).

This clonotype was observed a handful of times. This rearrangement joins TRBV19 to TRBJ2-7, with D uncertain. The germline V gene has CDR1 LNHDA and CDR2 SQIVND (reference sequence). Deletions cut 7 bases from V and 0 bases from J, with 19 bases between. The CDR3 has 16 residues. The CDR3 DNA sequence: TGTGCCAGTACCCCAGAGGATACAGTCAGCTCCTACGAGCAGTACGTC. Amino acid sequence: CASTPEDTVSSYEQYV.

This clonotype has only a few counts. This chain joins TRBV29-1 and TRBJ1-5, with 8 nucleotides matching TRBD1. This CDR3 is built from 15 residues. CDR1 and CDR2 from the germline V gene are SQVTM and ANQGSEA. Germline trimming cut 1 base from V and 6 bases from J; bases unmatched to any gene: 8. The DNA of the CDR3 is TGCAGCGTTGAAGTGCGAGGACAGGGAAGTCAGCCCCAGCATTTT. Translated, it gives CSVEVRGQGSQPQHF.

This chain joins TRBV29-1 and TRBJ2-1, with 11 bases lining up with TRBD2. The junction had 6 bases not matched to a gene; V was cut back by 6 bases and J by 2 bases. The germline gives CDR1 SQVTM, CDR2 ANQGSEA. This CDR3 is built from 15 residues. CDR3 DNA: TGCAGCGTGCCCGGACTAGCGGGCCCCTACAATGAGCAGTTCTTC. This translates into CSVPGLAGPYNEQFF.

The V gene is TRBV28, the J gene TRBJ2-3, with D perhaps matching TRBD1 (5 bases). V was cut by 1 base and J by 5 bases, with 13 bases left in between. From germline, CDR1 is MDHEN and CDR2 SYDVKM. This CDR3 comprises 15 residues. In DNA, the CDR3 is TGTGCCAGCAGTTTATTGGGATCTCAGGGAGATACGCAGTATTTT. It is translated as CASSLLGSQGDTQYF. Variable domain in full (rest from reference TRBV28 and TRBJ2-3): DVKVTQSSRYLVKRTGEKVFLECVQDMDHENMFWYRQDPGLGLRLIYFSYDVKMKEKGDIPEGYSVSREKKERFSLILESASTNQTSMYLCASSLLGSQGDTQYFGPGTRLTVL.

The chain's CDR3 is CASSQVKGMGTDTQYF. CDR3 DNA sequence: TGCGCCAGCAGCCAAGTTAAAGGCATGGGCACAGATACGCAGTATTTT. The chain links TRBV4-3 to TRBJ2-3; D call uncertain. The germline CDR1 and CDR2 sequences are LGHNA and YSLEER. The V gene lost 1 base and the J gene lost 1 base, with 12 bases spanning the gap. This CDR3 comprises 16 residues.

This clonotype was found a few times. The chain combines TRBV12-3 or TRBV12-4 with TRBJ1-2; D is perhaps TRBD1 (5 bases). Trimming pared 4 bases from V and 8 bases from J, leaving 17 bases between. The CDR3 totals 14 residues. The CDR3 bases are TGTGCCAGCAGTTCGCACAGGATCTTAGGCGGCTACACCTTC. Its translation is CASSSHRILGGYTF.

In its sample, this clonotype was seen a few times. The chain is built from TRBV6-2 or TRBV6-3 and TRBJ2-7; 8 positions match TRBD2. The CDR3 is 15 residues long. The V gene end was trimmed by 5 bases and the J gene end by 1 base; junction bases not matched to a gene: 7. Germline V gene data show CDR1 as MNHEY and CDR2 as SVGEGT. CDR3 amino acids: CASSPGAGGSYEQYF. DNA of the CDR3: TGTGCCAGCAGTCCCGGCGCGGGGGGATCCTACGAGCAGTACTTC.

This clonotype was seen a handful of times. The chain has TRBV5-8 and TRBJ2-5; tentative D call: TRBD2 (5 bases). Trimming removed 3 bases at V and 7 bases at J, with 13 bases between. Germline values: CDR1 SGHTS, CDR2 YDEGEE. The CDR3 contains 13 residues. The CDR3 nucleotides read TGTGCCAGCAGCTCCTTGCGGGTTTCGACCCAGTACTTC. Translation gives CASSSLRVSTQYF.

This clonotype was counted ten times or more. The chain couples TRBV7-2 to TRBJ1-1; D unclear. Germline values: CDR1 SGHTA, CDR2 FQGNSA. The germline V and J ends were trimmed by 1 base and 4 bases, with 4 bases remaining between them. CDR3 size: 12 residues. CDR3 protein: CASSLGFTEAFF. In DNA form, the CDR3 reads TGTGCCAGCAGCTTAGGCTTCACTGAAGCTTTCTTT.

This clonotype was counted between two and nine times. This sequence joins TRBV2 and TRBJ2-3; 7 bases match TRBD2. The CDR3 is 14 residues long. From germline, CDR1 is SNHLY and CDR2 FYNNEI. V lost 6 bases, J lost 4 bases, and 7 bases stayed unmatched. Here the CDR3 DNA reads TGTGCCAGCAGGGCCGGGGGGACCCCAGATACGCAGTATTTT. This gives the protein CASRAGGTPDTQYF.